The rows below give T cell receptor beta chains drawn from one sample of a study of cytomegalovirus exposure and HLA in healthy donors. Assay used: immunoSEQ multiplex PCR; TCRdb lists only in-frame clones, some missing. Here the sample spans fewer than 200,000 clones, approximately 84% being singletons. The sample consisted of PBMCs. These TCRs come from a man aged 25 to 40 in good health and CMV-seropositive. Both conserved end residues are part of each CDR3. D genes are given only for firm matches. Only part of the rows carry a size: once, few, many, or a class if the clone is expanded.

CDR3aa: CASSPLSTEAFF; CDR3nt: TGTGCCAGCAGTCCGTTGAGTACTGAAGCTTTCTTT; abundance: -; j_gene: TRBJ1-1; d_gene: -; v_gene: TRBV14
CDR3aa: CASSSDSYGYTF; CDR3nt: TGTGCCAGCAGCTCGGACAGTTACGGCTACACCTTC; abundance: -; j_gene: TRBJ1-2; d_gene: -; v_gene: TRBV6-5
CDR3aa: CASSSGGDEQFF; CDR3nt: TGTGCCAGCAGTTCAGGGGGCGATGAGCAGTTCTTC; abundance: -; j_gene: TRBJ2-1; d_gene: TRBD1; v_gene: TRBV6-6
CDR3aa: CASSLGTSGTDTQYF; CDR3nt: TGTGCCAGCAGCTTAGGGACTAGCGGCACAGATACGCAGTATTTT; abundance: -; j_gene: TRBJ2-3; d_gene: TRBD2; v_gene: TRBV7-6
CDR3aa: CASSILRQARYEQYF; CDR3nt: TGTGCCAGCAGCATTCTGAGACAGGCTCGTTACGAGCAGTACTTC; abundance: -; j_gene: TRBJ2-7; d_gene: -; v_gene: TRBV28
CDR3aa: CASVAGSVYNEQFF; CDR3nt: TGTGCCAGCGTTGCCGGGAGCGTCTACAATGAGCAGTTCTTC; abundance: -; j_gene: TRBJ2-1; d_gene: -; v_gene: TRBV27
CDR3aa: CAWRIWSTGDTEAFF; CDR3nt: TGTGCCTGGAGGATTTGGTCGACAGGGGACACTGAAGCTTTCTTT; abundance: few; j_gene: TRBJ1-1; d_gene: TRBD1; v_gene: TRBV30
CDR3aa: CASSKSRSSGASSTDTQYF; CDR3nt: TGTGCCAGCAGCAAATCACGGTCTAGCGGGGCAAGTAGCACAGATACGCAGTATTTT; abundance: -; j_gene: TRBJ2-3; d_gene: -; v_gene: TRBV21-1
CDR3aa: CASSSGQGAYGYTF; CDR3nt: TGTGCCAGCAGCTCTGGACAGGGGGCGTATGGCTACACCTTC; abundance: -; j_gene: TRBJ1-2; d_gene: TRBD1; v_gene: TRBV7-9
CDR3aa: CSSSLINEQYF; CDR3nt: TGTTCCAGCAGCTTAATTAACGAGCAGTACTTC; abundance: -; j_gene: TRBJ2-7; d_gene: -; v_gene: TRBV7-9
CDR3aa: CASSGVHGAGANVLTF; CDR3nt: TGTGCCAGCAGTGGAGTGCACGGGGCTGGGGCCAACGTCCTGACTTTC; abundance: -; j_gene: TRBJ2-6; d_gene: -; v_gene: TRBV6-1
CDR3aa: CASSQMRSNYGYTF; CDR3nt: TGTGCCAGCAGTCAGATGCGGTCGAACTATGGCTACACCTTC; abundance: -; j_gene: TRBJ1-2; d_gene: -; v_gene: TRBV6-1
CDR3aa: CASSLQWGDYGYTF; CDR3nt: TGTGCCAGCAGCTTGCAGTGGGGGGACTATGGCTACACCTTC; abundance: once; j_gene: TRBJ1-2; d_gene: -; v_gene: TRBV5-5
CDR3aa: CASSVGAGGGSGNTIYF; CDR3nt: TGTGCCAGCAGCGTAGGGGCAGGGGGAGGCTCTGGAAACACCATATATTTT; abundance: -; j_gene: TRBJ1-3; d_gene: TRBD1; v_gene: TRBV9
CDR3aa: CASSLQGRRDEQFF; CDR3nt: TGCGCCAGCAGCCTCCAGGGGCGGCGCGATGAGCAGTTCTTC; abundance: -; j_gene: TRBJ2-1; d_gene: -; v_gene: TRBV4-3
CDR3aa: CAFPPGLDVTEQFF; CDR3nt: TGTGCCTTCCCCCCGGGACTAGACGTTACTGAGCAGTTCTTC; abundance: -; j_gene: TRBJ2-1; d_gene: TRBD2; v_gene: TRBV19
CDR3aa: CASSFSGGPYNEQFF; CDR3nt: TGCGCCAGCAGCTTTTCGGGGGGACCCTACAATGAGCAGTTCTTC; abundance: -; j_gene: TRBJ2-1; d_gene: TRBD2; v_gene: TRBV5-1
CDR3aa: CSVKQGPEQYF; CDR3nt: TGCAGCGTCAAACAGGGACCCGAGCAGTACTTC; abundance: -; j_gene: TRBJ2-7; d_gene: -; v_gene: TRBV29-1
CDR3aa: CAVHTRQNTEAFF; CDR3nt: TGTGCCGTCCACACCAGACAGAACACTGAAGCTTTCTTT; abundance: -; j_gene: TRBJ1-1; d_gene: -; v_gene: TRBV27
CDR3aa: CASSSSEAGNTGELFF; CDR3nt: TGCGCCAGCAGCTCCTCGGAAGCGGGAAACACCGGGGAGCTGTTTTTT; abundance: -; j_gene: TRBJ2-2; d_gene: TRBD2; v_gene: TRBV5-1
CDR3aa: CASSPLTTSLGTDTQYF; CDR3nt: TGTGCCAGCAGCCCTCTGACGACTAGCCTCGGAACAGATACGCAGTATTTT; abundance: -; j_gene: TRBJ2-3; d_gene: TRBD2; v_gene: TRBV11-3
CDR3aa: CASSGWTGLDGYTF; CDR3nt: TGTGCCAGCAGCGGATGGACAGGGCTGGATGGCTACACCTTC; abundance: -; j_gene: TRBJ1-2; d_gene: TRBD1; v_gene: TRBV9
CDR3aa: CASSRYTENTEAFF; CDR3nt: TGTGCCAGCAGCCGCTATACAGAGAACACTGAAGCTTTCTTT; abundance: -; j_gene: TRBJ1-1; d_gene: -; v_gene: TRBV6-5
CDR3aa: CASSGTGSRPGELFF; CDR3nt: TGTGCCAGCAGTGGGACAGGCTCGCGTCCCGGGGAGCTGTTTTTT; abundance: -; j_gene: TRBJ2-2; d_gene: TRBD1; v_gene: TRBV6-6
CDR3aa: CASSVEGQSHEQYF; CDR3nt: TGTGCCAGCAGCGTAGAGGGACAGAGCCACGAGCAGTACTTC; abundance: few; j_gene: TRBJ2-7; d_gene: TRBD1; v_gene: TRBV9
CDR3aa: CASSSQGSDEKLFF; CDR3nt: TGTGCCAGCAGTTCACAGGGATCTGATGAAAAACTGTTTTTT; abundance: -; j_gene: TRBJ1-4; d_gene: -; v_gene: TRBV27
CDR3aa: CASSLALVESASTDTQYF; CDR3nt: TGTGCCAGCAGCTTGGCCCTGGTGGAGTCGGCGAGCACAGATACGCAGTATTTT; abundance: -; j_gene: TRBJ2-3; d_gene: -; v_gene: TRBV7-9
CDR3aa: CASSPSRQKETQYF; CDR3nt: TGTGCCAGCAGCCCTAGCAGGCAGAAAGAGACCCAGTACTTC; abundance: -; j_gene: TRBJ2-5; d_gene: -; v_gene: TRBV7-2
CDR3aa: CARSHRERNQPQHF; CDR3nt: TGTGCCAGAAGCCACAGGGAGAGAAATCAGCCCCAGCATTTT; abundance: -; j_gene: TRBJ1-5; d_gene: -; v_gene: TRBV5-3
CDR3aa: CASSLLARGVGDTQYF; CDR3nt: TGTGCCAGCAGCCTCCTAGCGAGGGGAGTCGGAGATACGCAGTATTTT; abundance: -; j_gene: TRBJ2-3; d_gene: -; v_gene: TRBV6-4
CDR3aa: CASSFSGTGAYYGYTF; CDR3nt: TGTGCCAGCAGCTTCTCCGGGACAGGGGCTTACTATGGCTACACCTTC; abundance: -; j_gene: TRBJ1-2; d_gene: TRBD1; v_gene: TRBV11-3
CDR3aa: CASSWTGGTGELFF; CDR3nt: TGTGCCAGCAGTTGGACAGGAGGCACCGGGGAGCTGTTTTTT; abundance: -; j_gene: TRBJ2-2; d_gene: TRBD1; v_gene: TRBV27
CDR3aa: CASTRDRVSGNTIYF; CDR3nt: TGTGCCAGCACTAGAGACAGGGTCTCTGGAAACACCATATATTTT; abundance: -; j_gene: TRBJ1-3; d_gene: TRBD1; v_gene: TRBV2